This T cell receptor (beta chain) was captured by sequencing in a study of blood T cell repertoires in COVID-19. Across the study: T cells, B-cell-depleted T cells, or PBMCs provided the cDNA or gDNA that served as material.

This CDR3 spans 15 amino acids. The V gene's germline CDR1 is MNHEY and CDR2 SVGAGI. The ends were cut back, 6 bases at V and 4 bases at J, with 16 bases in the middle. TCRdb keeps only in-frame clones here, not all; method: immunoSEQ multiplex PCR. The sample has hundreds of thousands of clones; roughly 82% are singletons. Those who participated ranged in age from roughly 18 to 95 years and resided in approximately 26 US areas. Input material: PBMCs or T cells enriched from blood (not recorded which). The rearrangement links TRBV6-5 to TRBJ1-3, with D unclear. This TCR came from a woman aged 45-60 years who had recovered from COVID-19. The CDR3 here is CASSREGGRGNTIYF. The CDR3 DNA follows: TGTGCCAGCAGCCGGGAGGGTGGAAGGGGAAACACCATATATTTT.